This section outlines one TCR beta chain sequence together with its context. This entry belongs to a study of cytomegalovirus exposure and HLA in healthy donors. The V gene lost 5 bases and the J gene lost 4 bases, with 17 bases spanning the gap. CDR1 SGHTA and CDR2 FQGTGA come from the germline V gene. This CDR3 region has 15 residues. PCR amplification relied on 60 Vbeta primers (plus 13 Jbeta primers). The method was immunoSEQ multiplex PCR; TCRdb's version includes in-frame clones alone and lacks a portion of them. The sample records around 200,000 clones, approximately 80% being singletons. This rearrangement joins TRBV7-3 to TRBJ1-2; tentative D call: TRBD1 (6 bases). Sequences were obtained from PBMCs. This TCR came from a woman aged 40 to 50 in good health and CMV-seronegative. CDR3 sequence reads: CASSPGGQRLYGYTF. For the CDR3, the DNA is TGTGCCAGCAGCCCTGGCGGACAGAGGCTCTATGGCTACACCTTC.